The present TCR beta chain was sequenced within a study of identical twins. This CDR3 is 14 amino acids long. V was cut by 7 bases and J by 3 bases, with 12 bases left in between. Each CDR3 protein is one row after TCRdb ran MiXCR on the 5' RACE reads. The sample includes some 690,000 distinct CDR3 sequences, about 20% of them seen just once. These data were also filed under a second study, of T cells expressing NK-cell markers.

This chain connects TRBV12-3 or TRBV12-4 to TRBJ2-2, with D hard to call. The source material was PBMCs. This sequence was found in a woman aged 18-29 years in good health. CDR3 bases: TGTGCCAGCACCGAATTTAGGGACACCGGGGAGCTGTTTTTT. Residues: CASTEFRDTGELFF.